These T cell receptor beta chains were read from a single sample in a study of blood T cell repertoires in COVID-19. Profiling relied on immunoSEQ multiplex PCR, and the TCRdb table lists in-frame clones only, not all of them. Found here are over 110,000 clones, 84% of them singletons; the top ten hold 3.9%. Sequencing was done on a sample of PBMCs or T cells enriched from blood (not recorded which). The receptors were gathered from a man between 50 and 59 years old in a cohort exposed to, infected with or recovered from COVID-19 (not recorded which). Each CDR3 is given with its conserved first and last residue. D genes are given only for firm matches. Some rows mark clone size as missing; the rest say once, few, many or name a class of expanded clone.

CDR3	DNA	V	J	D	length	size
CASSPGLAVLNEQFF	TGTGCCAGCAGCCCAGGACTAGCGGTACTGAATGAGCAGTTCTTC	TRBV7-7	TRBJ2-1	TRBD2	15	few
CASSSAGGGYTF	TGTGCCAGCAGTTCGGCAGGGGGTGGCTACACCTTC	TRBV6-2/TRBV6-3	TRBJ1-2	TRBD1	12	-
CASSLAKTGTGSSPLHF	TGCGCCAGCAGCTTGGCTAAAACCGGGACAGGATCCTCACCCCTCCACTTT	TRBV5-1	TRBJ1-6	TRBD1	17	once
CASTDRSGYSPLHF	TGTGCCAGTACCGACAGGTCGGGATATTCACCCCTCCACTTT	TRBV19	TRBJ1-6	-	14	few
CASSLVGGGAYNEQFF	TGTGCCAGCAGCTTAGTCGGTGGTGGTGCCTACAATGAGCAGTTCTTC	TRBV7-9	TRBJ2-1	-	16	-
CASSTVEGAYEQYF	TGTGCCAGCAGCACGGTGGAGGGGGCTTACGAGCAGTACTTC	TRBV7-2	TRBJ2-7	-	14	-
CASSEGTFSYEQYF	TGTGCCAGCAGTGAAGGGACATTCTCCTACGAGCAGTACTTC	TRBV6-1	TRBJ2-7	-	14	-
CASSMRGKGTEAFF	TGTGCCAGTAGTATGAGGGGGAAGGGGACTGAAGCTTTCTTT	TRBV19	TRBJ1-1	-	14	-
CASSLDGQGASGYTF	TGTGCCAGCAGCTTGGATGGACAGGGGGCATCTGGCTACACCTTC	TRBV5-5	TRBJ1-2	TRBD1	15	few
CASSRGQGGVNTQYF	TGTGCCAGCAGTCGCGGACAGGGTGGCGTGAATACGCAGTATTTT	TRBV6-5	TRBJ2-3	TRBD1	15	-
CASGNRRETQYF	TGTGCTAGTGGAAACAGGCGGGAGACCCAGTACTTC	TRBV12-5	TRBJ2-5	-	12	once
CSVAPGGRSSYEQYF	TGCAGCGTTGCTCCTGGAGGACGGAGCTCCTACGAGCAGTACTTC	TRBV29-1	TRBJ2-7	-	15	once